This TCR beta chain was identified in a study of brain T cells in children with intractable seizures. Overall study results and limits: Absence of clones before surgery may stem from lower sequencing depth.

Sequencing used immunoSEQ multiplex PCR; TCRdb keeps in-frame clones, though not all of them. The table records 340,000 or so clones, over 90% of them present only once. On this clone: Its antigen is unidentified.

The sample's time point: blood from clinic visit 5 months post-surgery; TSC patient then seizure free. The sequenced cases were selected for having the highest brain T cell transcript signatures. This CDR3 comprises 14 residues. The TCR originated in a boy under two years old with tuberous sclerosis and intractable seizures. The chain uses TRBV21-1 and TRBJ2-7; the table gives TRBD2 as D, unverified against the DNA. TRBV21-1 is a listed pseudogene. Sequenced material: peripheral blood, taken approximately 5 months after surgery. The CDR3 reads CASSKRLAGGEQYF. The CDR3 bases are TGTGCCAGCAGCAAACGACTAGCGGGAGGCGAGCAGTACTTC.